This T cell receptor beta chain was sequenced for a study of blood T cell repertoires in COVID-19. Germline V gene lookup returns CDR1 SEHNR and CDR2 FQNEAQ (reference sequence). The CDR3 loop spans 15 amino acids. V gave up 7 bases and J gave up 1 base; unmatched junction bases: 6. Measured with immunoSEQ multiplex PCR; TCRdb has only the in-frame clones, and not every one. The sample comprises 90,000 or so clones, over 75% of which are singletons, and 11% rests with the top ten. Sequenced sample: peripheral blood. The chain is built from TRBV7-9 and TRBJ2-3; 9 bases match TRBD2. This TCR came from an elderly man with acute or convalescent COVID-19. The CDR3 sequence: CASTTGTSRTDTQYF. CDR3 bases: TGTGCCAGCACCACCGGGACTAGCCGCACAGATACGCAGTATTTT.